The TCR beta chain under discussion was sequenced for a study of identifying expanded T cells in peripheral blood. General observations from the study: Clone count variance between roughly two-week samples rose with total template count. Technical replicates showed roughly 1.2 changed clones; two weeks around 15; four weeks 19.

Collection occurred without any documented infections or immune events in donors. Libraries were prepared by immunoSEQ multiplex PCR; TCRdb keeps only in-frame clonotypes and omits some of them. The profile shows 120,000 or so clones, about four fifths of them singletons. Regarding this clone: The antigen remains undetermined.

The source material was blood. The sequence came from a person aged 18 to 75 in good health.

CDR3 protein: CAWSVRASNTEAFF. The CDR3, as DNA: TGTGCCTGGAGTGTAAGGGCATCGAACACTGAAGCTTTCTTT. The chain carries TRBV30 and TRBJ1-1; D unresolved. Germline V lookup: CDR1 GTSNPN, CDR2 SVGIG (reference sequence). This CDR3 has 14 residues. With 0 bases removed from V and 1 base from J, the gap between germline ends came to 9 bases.